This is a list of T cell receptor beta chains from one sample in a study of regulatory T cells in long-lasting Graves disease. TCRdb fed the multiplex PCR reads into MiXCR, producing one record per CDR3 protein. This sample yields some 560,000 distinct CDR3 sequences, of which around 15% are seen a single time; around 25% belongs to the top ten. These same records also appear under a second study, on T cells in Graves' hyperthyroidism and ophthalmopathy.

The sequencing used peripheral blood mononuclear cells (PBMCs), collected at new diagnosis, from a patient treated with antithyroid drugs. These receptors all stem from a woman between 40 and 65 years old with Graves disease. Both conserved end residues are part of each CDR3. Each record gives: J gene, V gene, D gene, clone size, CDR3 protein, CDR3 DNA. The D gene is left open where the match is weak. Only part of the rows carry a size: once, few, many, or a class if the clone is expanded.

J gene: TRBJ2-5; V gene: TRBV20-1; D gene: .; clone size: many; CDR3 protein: CSARESETQYF; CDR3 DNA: TGCAGTGCTAGAGAGAGTGAGACCCAGTACTTC
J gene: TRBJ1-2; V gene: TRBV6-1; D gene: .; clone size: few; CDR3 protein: CASNENYGYTF; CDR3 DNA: TGTGCCAGCAACGAGAACTATGGCTACACCTTC
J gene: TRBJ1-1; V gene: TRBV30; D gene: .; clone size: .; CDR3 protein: CAWSALNGGTEAFF; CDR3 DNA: TGTGCCTGGAGTGCATTAAACGGGGGAACTGAAGCTTTCTTT
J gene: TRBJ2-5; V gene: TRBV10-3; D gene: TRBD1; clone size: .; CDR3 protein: CATDRGGEGAQYF; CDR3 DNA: TGTGCCACCGACAGGGGAGGAGAGGGGGCCCAGTACTTC
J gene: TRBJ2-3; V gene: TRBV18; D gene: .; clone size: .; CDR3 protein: CASSPQRTATDTQYF; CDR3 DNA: TGTGCCAGCTCACCACAAAGAACAGCTACAGATACGCAGTATTTT
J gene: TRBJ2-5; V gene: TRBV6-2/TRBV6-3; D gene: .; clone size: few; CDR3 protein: CASSYIWSETQYF; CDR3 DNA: TGTGCCAGCAGTTACATCTGGTCAGAGACCCAGTACTTC
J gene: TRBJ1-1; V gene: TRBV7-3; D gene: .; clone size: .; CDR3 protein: CASSLRTQGYTEAFF; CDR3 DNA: TGTGCCAGCAGCCTAAGGACCCAGGGTTACACTGAAGCTTTCTTT
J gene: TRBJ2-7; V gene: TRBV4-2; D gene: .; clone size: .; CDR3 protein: CASSQMPGRSYEQYF; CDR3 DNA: TGTGCCAGCAGCCAAATGCCCGGGCGGAGCTACGAGCAGTACTTC
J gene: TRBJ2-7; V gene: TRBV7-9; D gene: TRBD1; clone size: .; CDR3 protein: CASSQLRDRGAYEQYF; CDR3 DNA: TGTGCCAGCAGCCAACTCCGGGACAGGGGGGCCTACGAGCAGTACTTC
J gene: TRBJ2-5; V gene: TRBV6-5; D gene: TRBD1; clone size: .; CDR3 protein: CASSSASGQGRETQYF; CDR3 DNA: TGTGCCAGCAGTTCCGCGTCCGGACAGGGGAGGGAGACCCAGTACTTC
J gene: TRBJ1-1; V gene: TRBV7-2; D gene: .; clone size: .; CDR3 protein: CASSLGQTITEAFF; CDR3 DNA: TGTGCCAGCAGCCTAGGACAGACTATCACTGAAGCTTTCTTT
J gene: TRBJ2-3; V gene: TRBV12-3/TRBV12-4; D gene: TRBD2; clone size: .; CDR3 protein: CASRTSGGIGDTQYF; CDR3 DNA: TGTGCCAGCCGGACTAGCGGGGGAATAGGAGATACGCAGTATTTT
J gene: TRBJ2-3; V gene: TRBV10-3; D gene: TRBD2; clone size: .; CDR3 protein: CAISASGGSDTQYF; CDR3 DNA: TGTGCCATCAGTGCTAGCGGGGGTTCAGATACGCAGTATTTT
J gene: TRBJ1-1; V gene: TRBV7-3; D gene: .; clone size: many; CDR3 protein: CASSPGPSTEAFF; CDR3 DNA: TGTGCCAGCAGCCCCGGTCCGAGCACTGAAGCTTTCTTT
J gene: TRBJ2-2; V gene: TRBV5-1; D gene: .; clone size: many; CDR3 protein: CASSLGVSENTGELFF; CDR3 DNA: TGCGCCAGCAGCTTAGGCGTCAGCGAGAACACCGGGGAGCTGTTTTTT
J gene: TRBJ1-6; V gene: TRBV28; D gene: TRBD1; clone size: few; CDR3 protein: CASINQGANSPLHF; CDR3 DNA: TGTGCCAGCATCAATCAGGGGGCTAACTCACCCCTCCACTTT
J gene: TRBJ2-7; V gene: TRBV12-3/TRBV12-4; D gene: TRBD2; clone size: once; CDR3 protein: CASIETAGAMNEQYF; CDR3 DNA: TGTGCCAGCATCGAGACAGCGGGGGCCATGAATGAGCAGTACTTC
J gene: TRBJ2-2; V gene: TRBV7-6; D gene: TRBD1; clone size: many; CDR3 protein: CASSRDRGAGELFF; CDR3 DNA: TGTGCCAGCAGCCGGGACAGGGGGGCCGGGGAGCTGTTTTTT
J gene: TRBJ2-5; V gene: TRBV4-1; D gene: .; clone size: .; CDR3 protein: CASSQDVWYQETQYF; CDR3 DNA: TGCGCCAGCAGCCAAGACGTCTGGTACCAAGAGACCCAGTACTTC
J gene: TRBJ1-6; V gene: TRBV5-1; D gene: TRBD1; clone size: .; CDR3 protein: CASSLRTGEDSPLHF; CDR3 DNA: TGCGCCAGCAGCTTAAGGACAGGGGAGGATTCACCCCTCCACTTT
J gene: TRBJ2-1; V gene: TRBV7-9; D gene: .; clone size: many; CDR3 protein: CASSLVRGLDEQFF; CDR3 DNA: TGTGCCAGCAGCTTAGTGAGGGGATTGGATGAGCAGTTCTTC
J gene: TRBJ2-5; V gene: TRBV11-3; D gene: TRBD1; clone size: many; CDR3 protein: CASSLGGPTGQYQETQYF; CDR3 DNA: TGTGCCAGCAGCTTAGGGGGACCGACAGGGCAGTACCAAGAGACCCAGTACTTC
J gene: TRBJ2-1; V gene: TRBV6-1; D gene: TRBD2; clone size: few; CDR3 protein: CASSGSSSGSYNEQFF; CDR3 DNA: TGTGCCAGCAGTGGCTCCTCTAGCGGCTCCTACAATGAGCAGTTCTTC
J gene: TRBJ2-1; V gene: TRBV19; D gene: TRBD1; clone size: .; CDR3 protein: CASSIRGTGYNEQFF; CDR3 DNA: TGTGCCAGTAGTATTCGGGGGACAGGGTACAATGAGCAGTTCTTC
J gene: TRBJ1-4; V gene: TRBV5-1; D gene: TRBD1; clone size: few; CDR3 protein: CASSPGLQGKSWDEKLFF; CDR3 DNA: TGCGCCAGCAGCCCTGGTTTACAGGGGAAATCGTGGGATGAAAAACTGTTTTTT
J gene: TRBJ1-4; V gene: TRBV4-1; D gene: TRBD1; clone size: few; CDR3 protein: CASSPAPGQAEKLFF; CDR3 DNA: TGCGCCAGCAGCCCAGCACCGGGACAGGCTGAAAAACTGTTTTTT
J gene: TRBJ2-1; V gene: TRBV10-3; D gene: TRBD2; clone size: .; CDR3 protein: CATQTSGGGSYNEQFF; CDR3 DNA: TGTGCCACACAAACTAGCGGGGGCGGCTCCTACAATGAGCAGTTCTTC
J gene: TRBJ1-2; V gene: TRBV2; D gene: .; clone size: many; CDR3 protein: CASRAGGYTF; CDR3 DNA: TGTGCCAGCAGGGCCGGGGGCTACACCTTC
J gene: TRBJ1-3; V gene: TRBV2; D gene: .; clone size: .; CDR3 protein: CARSTGGNTIYF; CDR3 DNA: TGTGCCAGATCCACGGGGGGAAACACCATATATTTT
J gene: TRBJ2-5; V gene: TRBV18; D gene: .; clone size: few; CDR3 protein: CASSPVDQETQYF; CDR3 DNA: TGTGCCAGCTCGCCCGTCGATCAAGAGACCCAGTACTTC
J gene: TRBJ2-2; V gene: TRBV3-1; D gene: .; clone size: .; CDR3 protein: CASSPPGANTGELFF; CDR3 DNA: TGTGCCAGCAGCCCCCCCGGGGCGAACACCGGGGAGCTGTTTTTT